Listed below are T cell receptor beta chains from one sample, sequenced in a study of post-analysis software for immune sequencing data. In TCRdb, the PCR reads were re-called with MiXCR into one record per CDR3 protein. Of roughly 580,000 distinct CDR3 sequences listed, 44% are singletons. Sequenced input: blood. These receptors all stem from a girl aged 10 to 17 with multiple sclerosis. CDR3s include the opening cysteine and the closing phenylalanine or tryptophan. Each record gives: clone size, D gene, J gene, V gene, CDR3 DNA, CDR3 protein. The D gene is left open where the match is weak. Size tells how often a clone was seen (once, few, many) or the class of an expanded clone, and some rows leave it out.

clone_size: NA; d_call: TRBD2; j_call: TRBJ2-1; v_call: TRBV10-3; cdr3_nt: TGTGCCATCAGCTCCCTCTTTTCGGGAGCGGGGGGCAATGAGCAGTTCTTC; cdr3_aa: CAISSLFSGAGGNEQFF
clone_size: NA; d_call: TRBD1; j_call: TRBJ1-2; v_call: TRBV12-3/TRBV12-4; cdr3_nt: TGTGCCAGCAGCTTATTACAGGGGGCGCGTGGCTACACCTTC; cdr3_aa: CASSLLQGARGYTF
clone_size: NA; d_call: NA; j_call: TRBJ2-3; v_call: TRBV12-3/TRBV12-4; cdr3_nt: TGTGCCAGCAGCCCAGCCAGTCTTCGAACGAGCGCAGATACGCAGTATTTT; cdr3_aa: CASSPASLRTSADTQYF
clone_size: few; d_call: TRBD2; j_call: TRBJ2-5; v_call: TRBV4-2; cdr3_nt: TGTGCCAGCAGCTCGGGACTAGCGGGAGGGCCGGAGACCCAGTACTTC; cdr3_aa: CASSSGLAGGPETQYF
clone_size: NA; d_call: NA; j_call: TRBJ2-7; v_call: TRBV10-3; cdr3_nt: TGTGCCATCAGTGAGGGACCCCTCTACGAGCAGTACTTC; cdr3_aa: CAISEGPLYEQYF
clone_size: few; d_call: NA; j_call: TRBJ2-5; v_call: TRBV7-2; cdr3_nt: TGTGCCAGCAGCCACCGAAGGGAAGAGACCCAGTACTTC; cdr3_aa: CASSHRREETQYF
clone_size: NA; d_call: NA; j_call: TRBJ2-7; v_call: TRBV13; cdr3_nt: TGTGCCAGCAGCTTAGGCGCACAGGTCTATGAGCAGTACTTC; cdr3_aa: CASSLGAQVYEQYF
clone_size: NA; d_call: TRBD2; j_call: TRBJ2-1; v_call: TRBV20-1; cdr3_nt: TGCAGTGCTACTAGCCCTCTAGCGGGCAATGAGCAGTTCTTC; cdr3_aa: CSATSPLAGNEQFF
clone_size: few; d_call: NA; j_call: TRBJ2-1; v_call: TRBV5-1; cdr3_nt: TGCGCCAGCATTAAAGACTACAATGAGCAGTTCTTC; cdr3_aa: CASIKDYNEQFF
clone_size: few; d_call: NA; j_call: TRBJ2-3; v_call: TRBV12-3/TRBV12-4; cdr3_nt: TGTGCCAGCAGTTTGGGACTGGCCTTCACAGATACGCAGTATTTT; cdr3_aa: CASSLGLAFTDTQYF
clone_size: NA; d_call: NA; j_call: TRBJ2-1; v_call: TRBV25-1; cdr3_nt: TGTGCCAGCAGTGAGAGGTGGAATGAGCAGTTCTTC; cdr3_aa: CASSERWNEQFF
clone_size: few; d_call: NA; j_call: TRBJ2-7; v_call: TRBV6-5; cdr3_nt: TGTGCCAGCAGTGGGGCTAGAGGGTACGAGCAGTACTTC; cdr3_aa: CASSGARGYEQYF
clone_size: NA; d_call: NA; j_call: TRBJ2-1; v_call: TRBV5-1; cdr3_nt: TGCGCCAGCTCCCTTCCGGGGGGCCGCTACAATGAGCAGTTCTTC; cdr3_aa: CASSLPGGRYNEQFF
clone_size: NA; d_call: NA; j_call: TRBJ2-3; v_call: TRBV6-2/TRBV6-3; cdr3_nt: TGTGCCAGCAGCCCCGGGGCCCCGGCAGATACGCAGTATTTT; cdr3_aa: CASSPGAPADTQYF
clone_size: NA; d_call: TRBD1; j_call: TRBJ1-2; v_call: TRBV10-3; cdr3_nt: TGTGCCATCAGTGAGTCTGCCGGGACAGGGAGCTATGGCTACACCTTC; cdr3_aa: CAISESAGTGSYGYTF
clone_size: NA; d_call: NA; j_call: TRBJ2-3; v_call: TRBV7-8; cdr3_nt: TGTGCCAGCAGCGCCCCACAGATCACAGATACGCAGTATTTT; cdr3_aa: CASSAPQITDTQYF
clone_size: few; d_call: TRBD1; j_call: TRBJ1-2; v_call: TRBV24-1; cdr3_nt: TGTGCCACCAGTGAACGGACAGGGACCACCTATGGCTACACCTTC; cdr3_aa: CATSERTGTTYGYTF
clone_size: few; d_call: NA; j_call: TRBJ2-7; v_call: TRBV12-3/TRBV12-4; cdr3_nt: TGTGCCAGCAGTTCCTTAGGGTCCGGGGTGTCCTTCTACGAGCAGTACTTC; cdr3_aa: CASSSLGSGVSFYEQYF
clone_size: many; d_call: TRBD2; j_call: TRBJ2-7; v_call: TRBV3-1; cdr3_nt: TGTGCCAGCAGCCAAGATCTACTAGCGGGGGCCTACGAGCAGTACTTC; cdr3_aa: CASSQDLLAGAYEQYF
clone_size: few; d_call: NA; j_call: TRBJ2-7; v_call: TRBV12-3/TRBV12-4; cdr3_nt: TGTGCCAGCAGTTCCCGGACCCGCGGGGAGCAGTACTTC; cdr3_aa: CASSSRTRGEQYF
clone_size: NA; d_call: NA; j_call: TRBJ1-1; v_call: TRBV29-1; cdr3_nt: TGCAGCGTTTATTTATCGACAGGAGCGAACACTGAAGCTTTCTTT; cdr3_aa: CSVYLSTGANTEAFF
clone_size: NA; d_call: TRBD2; j_call: TRBJ2-7; v_call: TRBV3-1; cdr3_nt: TGTGCCAGCAGCCGTGCCGGGACTAGCGGGCTCGTCGAGCAGTACTTC; cdr3_aa: CASSRAGTSGLVEQYF
clone_size: few; d_call: TRBD2; j_call: TRBJ2-5; v_call: TRBV5-1; cdr3_nt: TGCGCCAGCAGCCCGCCTCGACTAGCGGGAGAGACCCAGTACTTC; cdr3_aa: CASSPPRLAGETQYF
clone_size: NA; d_call: NA; j_call: TRBJ2-3; v_call: TRBV5-1; cdr3_nt: TGCGCCAGCAGCTTGAAATGGGATACGCAGTATTTT; cdr3_aa: CASSLKWDTQYF
clone_size: NA; d_call: TRBD2; j_call: TRBJ2-5; v_call: TRBV3-1; cdr3_nt: TGTGCCAGCGGAACGGGGGGGCCAACAGAGACCCAGTACTTC; cdr3_aa: CASGTGGPTETQYF
clone_size: NA; d_call: NA; j_call: TRBJ1-2; v_call: TRBV14; cdr3_nt: TGTGCCAGCAGCCAACAACTGGGCTATGGCTACACCTTC; cdr3_aa: CASSQQLGYGYTF
clone_size: few; d_call: NA; j_call: TRBJ2-5; v_call: TRBV9; cdr3_nt: TGTGCCAGCAGCGTAACCATAAACCAGGGAGGAGAGACCCAGTACTTC; cdr3_aa: CASSVTINQGGETQYF